A selection of T cell receptor beta chains follows, all from one sample in a study of technical replicates of blood from a few donors. This table comes from immunoSEQ multiplex PCR, and its TCRdb copy is limited to in-frame clones, with some not included. Seen here are roughly 100,000 clones, approximately 96% observed once, and the top ten hold more than 0.3%. The sequenced material came from T cells isolated from PBMCs. The receptors here all came from a human donor in good health. CDR3s include the opening cysteine and the closing phenylalanine or tryptophan.

J gene: TRBJ2-3; V gene: TRBV6-5; CDR3 protein: CASSLSGASTDTQYF
J gene: TRBJ2-3; V gene: TRBV18; CDR3 protein: CASSPNSDTQYF
J gene: TRBJ1-2; V gene: TRBV4-3; CDR3 protein: CASSQDRGTGYGYTF
J gene: TRBJ1-1; V gene: TRBV19; CDR3 protein: CASSILPKQTGYGEAFF
J gene: TRBJ2-1; V gene: TRBV7-8; CDR3 protein: CASSLAHTRNEQFF
J gene: TRBJ1-1; V gene: TRBV30; CDR3 protein: CAWSVPRQGLMDGTEAFF
J gene: TRBJ1-1; V gene: TRBV25-1; CDR3 protein: CASSELFQNTEAFF
J gene: TRBJ1-5; V gene: TRBV5-8; CDR3 protein: CASSFRSQPQHF
J gene: TRBJ2-2; V gene: TRBV30; CDR3 protein: CAWSRGGVGELFF
J gene: TRBJ2-6; V gene: TRBV6-1; CDR3 protein: CASSTGRLGANVLTF
J gene: TRBJ1-4; V gene: TRBV2; CDR3 protein: CASSDGANNEKLFF
J gene: TRBJ1-1; V gene: TRBV6-1; CDR3 protein: CASSEGYRVTEAFF
J gene: TRBJ2-1; V gene: TRBV7-3; CDR3 protein: CASSLISTSGFNEQFF
J gene: TRBJ2-1; V gene: TRBV27; CDR3 protein: CASSLSGGSYNEQFF
J gene: TRBJ2-5; V gene: TRBV7-9; CDR3 protein: CAGELAGVETQYF
J gene: TRBJ2-7; V gene: TRBV4-2; CDR3 protein: CASSRATGAGEQYF
J gene: TRBJ2-5; V gene: TRBV5-1; CDR3 protein: CASSSLLASGVLETQYF
J gene: TRBJ1-2; V gene: TRBV6-5; CDR3 protein: CASRPGQGGGYTF
J gene: TRBJ2-7; V gene: TRBV19; CDR3 protein: CAKLAGALEQYF
J gene: TRBJ2-5; V gene: TRBV7-2; CDR3 protein: CASSFQGQGQETQYF
J gene: TRBJ1-3; V gene: TRBV5-1; CDR3 protein: CASSPRTERGNTIYF
J gene: TRBJ1-1; V gene: TRBV11-3; CDR3 protein: CASSWGPNTEAFF